This TCR beta chain emerged from a study of glioma-infiltrating T cells. The iRepertoire nested amplicon-rescue multiplex PCR amplified TCR alpha and beta CDR3s from RNA. Input was roughly 85-400 ng of tissue mRNA or PBMC total RNA. TCRdb redid the calling of the multiplex PCR reads with MiXCR, one entry per CDR3 protein. The sample includes 150,000 to 200,000 distinct CDR3 sequences, about 46% seen only once; the top ten take 5.2%. The germline gives CDR1 MDHEN, CDR2 SYDVKM. The V gene lost 6 bases and the J gene lost 8 bases, with 19 bases spanning the gap. This CDR3 has 15 residues. Sequenced: glioma tissue, nonneoplastic brain tissue, or PBMCs (not recorded which). The clonotype was recovered from a human donor with low-grade glioma or glioblastoma, undergoing nonglioma brain surgery, or in good health (not recorded which). This rearrangement joins TRBV28 to TRBJ2-2; possible D gene TRBD1, 7 bases. The chain's CDR3 is CASSSNRGGTGELFF. The CDR3, as DNA: TGTGCCAGCAGCAGCAACAGGGGAGGCACAGGGGAGCTGTTTTTT.